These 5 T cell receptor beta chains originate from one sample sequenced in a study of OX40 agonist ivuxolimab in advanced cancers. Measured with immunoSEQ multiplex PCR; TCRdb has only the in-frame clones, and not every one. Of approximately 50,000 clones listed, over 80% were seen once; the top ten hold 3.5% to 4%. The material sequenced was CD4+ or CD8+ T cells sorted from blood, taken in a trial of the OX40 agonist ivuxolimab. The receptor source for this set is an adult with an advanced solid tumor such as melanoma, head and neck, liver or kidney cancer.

CDR3 residues: CASSLATDPRDEQFF. CDR3 sequence (DNA): TGCGCCAGCAGCTTGGCTACAGACCCCAGGGATGAGCAGTTCTTC. The chain has TRBV5-1 and TRBJ2-1, with TRBD1 as a possible D gene (5 bases). The V end lost 0 bases, the J end lost 8 bases, and 15 bases lay between the germline ends. Germline V gene lookup returns CDR1 SGHRS and CDR2 YFSETQ. There are 15 residues in the CDR3. The full variable domain, completed using reference TRBV5-1 and TRBJ2-1, is KAGVTQTPRYLIKTRGQQVTLSCSPISGHRSVSWYQQTPGQGLQFLFEYFSETQRNKGNFPGRFSGRQFSNSRSEMNVSTLELGDSALYLCASSLATDPRDEQFFGPGTRLTVL.

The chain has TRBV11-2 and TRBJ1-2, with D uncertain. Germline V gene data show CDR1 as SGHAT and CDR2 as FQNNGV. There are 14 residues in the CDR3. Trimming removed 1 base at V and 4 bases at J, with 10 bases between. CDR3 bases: TGTGCCAGCAGCTTAGTTAGCCAGGCCTATGGCTACACCTTC. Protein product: CASSLVSQAYGYTF. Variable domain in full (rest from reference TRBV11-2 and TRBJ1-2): EAGVAQSPRYKIIEKRQSVAFWCNPISGHATLYWYQQILGQGPKLLIQFQNNGVVDDSQLPKDRFSAERLKGVDSTLKIQPAKLEDSAVYLCASSLVSQAYGYTFGSGTRLTVV.

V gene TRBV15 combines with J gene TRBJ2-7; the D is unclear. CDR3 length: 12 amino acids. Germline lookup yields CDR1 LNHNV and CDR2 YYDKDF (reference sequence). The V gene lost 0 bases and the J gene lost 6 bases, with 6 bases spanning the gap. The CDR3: CATSRDQAEQYF. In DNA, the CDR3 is TGTGCCACCAGCAGAGACCAGGCCGAGCAGTACTTC.

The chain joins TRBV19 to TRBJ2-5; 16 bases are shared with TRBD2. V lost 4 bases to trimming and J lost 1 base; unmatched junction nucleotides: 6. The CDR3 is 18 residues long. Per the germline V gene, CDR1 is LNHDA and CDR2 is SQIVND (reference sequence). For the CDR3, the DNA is TGTGCCAGTAGTAGGACGGGACTAGCGGGGGGGCTCCAAGAGACCCAGTACTTC. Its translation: CASSRTGLAGGLQETQYF.

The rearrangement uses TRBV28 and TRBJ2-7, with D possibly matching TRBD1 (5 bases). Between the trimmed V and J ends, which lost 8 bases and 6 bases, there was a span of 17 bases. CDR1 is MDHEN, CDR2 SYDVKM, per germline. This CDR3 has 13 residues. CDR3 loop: CASLVAGLGEQYF. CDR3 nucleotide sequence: TGTGCCAGCTTGGTGGCAGGGCTGGGCGAGCAGTACTTC.